A selection of T cell receptor beta chains follows, all from one sample in a study of a mutant IDH1 vaccine in newly diagnosed glioma. Sequencing was performed with immunoSEQ multiplex PCR; in TCRdb, only in-frame clones are kept and a portion is missing. Among about 46,000 clones listed, 92% were seen once. The antigens of these receptors remain unknown. Sequencing used PBMCs, obtained from a glioma patient whose treatment included an IDH1 peptide vaccine. The receptor set was obtained from a man in his fifties or sixties with glioma. CDR3s leave out the opening cysteine and the closing phenylalanine or tryptophan.

v_call cdr3_aa
TRBV30 AWTPRGANVLT
TRBV7-9 ASSFRGSSSYEQY
TRBV7-9 ASSLRRGGTDTQY
TRBV5-1 ASSLASQARTDTQY
TRBV7-8 ASSLLAEYQETQY
TRBV2 ASNPTGFNQPQH
TRBV4-3 ASSRKEGLWDRVESGNTIY
TRBV5-5 ASSPGLGSYEQY
TRBV4-3 ASSPGTGNFYEQY
TRBV5-1 ASSLAGGYNTEAF
TRBV28 ASSAPPGQWKGNTIY
TRBV5-1 ASSLGDRQGMETQY
TRBV6-1 ASSDDDFRAAIN
TRBV29-1 SVEDDNYEQY
TRBV29-1 SVEDPLAGSQY
TRBV5-1 ASSQLAGATGGGQY
TRBV18 ASSLRDRVTEAF
TRBV14 ASSPPAGDYNEQF
TRBV30 AWSINFNQPQH
TRBV5-5 ASSLRQGPAGEKLF
TRBV28 ASGGLDTYEQY
TRBV9 ASSAPPGLLAGVEDTQY
TRBV5-6 ASTSSAVSYNEQF
TRBV18 ASSPRLPDMGSGNTIY
TRBV4-2 ASSRLAGGPNEQF